This T cell receptor (beta chain) stems from a study of CD8+CD57+ T cells in acquired aplastic anemia (dated by TCRdb to the late 2010s). At the level of the whole study: On average, sorted CD4+ and CD8+ cells yielded approximately 3 ug of extracted DNA, with a range of 0.2 to 27.4 ug. A CD8+CD57+ expansion meant a frequency higher than the mean frequency seen in healthy subjects.

Comment on this clonotype: Its antigen is unknown. Base qualities are not provided; no much larger clone lies one nucleotide away.

Expansion of CD8+CD57+ cells had been shown by flow cytometry in the patients chosen for sequencing. Severe acquired aplastic anemia was diagnosed in all patients according to International Study of Aplastic Anemia and Agranulocytosis and Camitta criteria. No patient had received any therapy when blood was sampled. In this study, sorted CD4+ and CD8+ T cells from the blood of healthy subjects and of severe aplastic anemia patients had their TCR repertoires deep-sequenced. Patients were enrolled in the USA under clinicaltrials.gov protocols 00001620, 01623167, 00001397, 00071045, 00081523 and 00961064. Ficoll-Paque density gradient centrifugation was used to isolate peripheral blood mononuclear cells. Before DNA extraction, CD4+ and CD8+ T cells were sorted by FACS or by magnetic beads. Including the terminal cysteine and phenylalanine, the CDR3 comprises 17 residues. Only the CDR3 region is kept as DNA, spanning 51 bases read in frame from base 1. The germline V gene encodes CDR1 SEHNR and CDR2 FQNEAQ (reference sequence). V and J are trimmed by 5 bases and 2 bases, and the gene matches miss 11 bases of the junction.

Genomic DNA served as template for TCR beta VDJ combination and CDR3 sequence profiling. An Illumina HiSeq 2000 was used for TCR repertoire sequencing. The source study handled its data this way. TRBV/TRBJ rearrangement plots, CDR3 size and DJ length profiles, and Simpson's diversity index were used to assess repertoires. Whichever DNA sequence was most abundant in the deep sequencing data was defined as the immunodominant clone. CDR3 amino acid sequences were checked for sharing across subjects and were also compared against the VDJdb database and published repertoires. TCRdb reprocessing: public reads trimmed at Q25 with fastp, clones called with MiXCR, in-frame beta chains kept. When rows share a CDR3 protein, they turn into one entry using the most common DNA and genes. Here the V and J calls rest on TCRdb's processing, not on the authors' analysis. This sample has roughly 240,000 distinct CDR3 sequences in its table, and around 45% of those were observed once. Approximately 8% of the sample goes to the ten largest clones.

The paper as a whole reports these results and caveats: No significant difference in CD8+ Simpson's diversity was found between patients and healthy controls (P=0.060). Approximately 31 CD8+ CDR3 sequences were found in both patients and controls but appeared to be highly expressed in patients and within the immunodominant clones of the patients.

Sequencing used sorted CD4+, CD8+, or CD8+CD57+ T cells (not recorded which) from PBMCs. The receptor was isolated from a human donor with aplastic anemia. The chain employs TRBV7-9 and TRBJ1-4; TRBD1 agrees with 7 junctional bases. The base sequence is TGTGCCAGCAGCCTAAGGTATGACAGGGTCACTAATGAAAAACTGTTTTTT. This sequence encodes CASSLRYDRVTNEKLFF.